This TCR beta chain stems from a study of T-cell reconstitution after alpha-beta-depleted transplantation in children. Study-level results: At day 60, the high TCRbeta diversity found in some patients originated from recipient T cells and thymic progenitors that had survived. By about two months after transplant, alpha-beta T cells reportedly arose from several hundred graft clones that had expanded. When one year had passed after transplant, most T-cell counts and diversity came from newly produced T cells.

Unique molecular identifiers were used to barcode this TCRbeta library. TCRdb called the PCR reads again in MiXCR, with one record for every CDR3 protein. This table holds hundreds of thousands of distinct CDR3 sequences, approximately 13% found once. On this clonotype: Its specificity is unknown.

The V gene end was trimmed by 10 bases and the J gene end by 5 bases; junction bases not matched to a gene: 4. This CDR3 region has 13 residues. The V gene's germline CDR1 is SNHLY and CDR2 FYNNEI. This clonotype was obtained from a male patient aged 10 to 17 who had a stem cell transplant for acute myeloid leukemia, so the T cells may come from the graft donor. This sample comprised PBMCs, mostly from graft donor cells, obtained 360 days after TCRalphabeta/CD19-depleted stem cell transplant. This rearrangement joins TRBV2 to TRBJ2-2; TRBD1 aligns across 10 bases. The CDR3 sequence: CAKDRGGTGELFF. The CDR3 DNA reads as TGTGCCAAGGACAGGGGGGGAACCGGGGAGCTGTTTTTT.